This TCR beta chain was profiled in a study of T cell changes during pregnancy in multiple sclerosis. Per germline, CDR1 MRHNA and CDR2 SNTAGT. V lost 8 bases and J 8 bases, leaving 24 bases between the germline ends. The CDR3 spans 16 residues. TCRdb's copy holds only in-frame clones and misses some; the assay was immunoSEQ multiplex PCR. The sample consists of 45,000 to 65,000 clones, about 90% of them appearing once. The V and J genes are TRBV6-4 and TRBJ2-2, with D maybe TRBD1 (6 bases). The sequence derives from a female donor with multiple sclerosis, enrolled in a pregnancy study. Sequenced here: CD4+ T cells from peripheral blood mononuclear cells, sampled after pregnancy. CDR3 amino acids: CASPRRPRDTVGELFF. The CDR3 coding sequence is TGTGCCAGCCCGAGAAGGCCCCGGGACACCGTAGGGGAGCTGTTTTTT.